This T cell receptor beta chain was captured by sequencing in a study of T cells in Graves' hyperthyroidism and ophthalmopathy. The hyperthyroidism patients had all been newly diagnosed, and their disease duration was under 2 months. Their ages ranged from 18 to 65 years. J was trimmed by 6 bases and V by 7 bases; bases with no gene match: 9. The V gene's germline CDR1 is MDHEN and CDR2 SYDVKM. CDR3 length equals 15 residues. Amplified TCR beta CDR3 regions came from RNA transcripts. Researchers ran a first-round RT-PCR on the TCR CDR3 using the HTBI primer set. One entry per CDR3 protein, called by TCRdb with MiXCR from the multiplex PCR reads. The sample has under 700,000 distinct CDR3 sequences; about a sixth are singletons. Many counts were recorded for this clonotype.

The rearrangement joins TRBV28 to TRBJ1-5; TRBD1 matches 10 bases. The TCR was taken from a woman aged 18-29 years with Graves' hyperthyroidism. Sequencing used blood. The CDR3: CASNRQGARGQPQHF. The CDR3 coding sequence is TGTGCCAGCAACCGACAGGGGGCGCGGGGTCAGCCCCAGCATTTT.